Detailed here is one T cell receptor (beta chain). This receptor's antigen is unknown. Within one base of it there is no much larger clone, and no base qualities were kept. The sample is drawn from a study of control samples from healthy donors and cancer patients (dated by TCRdb to the early 2020s). Library method: the immunoSEQ multiplex PCR assay. TCRdb holds this immuneACCESS table with in-frame rearrangements only. Some clones are missing; in checked studies, unresolved V genes explain under half, and the rest has no known cause. The sample yields around 130,000 clones; around 93% were counted once. The ten top clones hold roughly 9.4% of the sample. CDR1 MNHNS and CDR2 SASEGT were looked up in the germline V gene. V is cut by 3 bases and J by 0 bases, and the space between the germline ends is 12 bases. Including cysteine and phenylalanine, the CDR3 has 15 amino acids. Only the CDR3 portion is preserved as DNA: 45 bases, with reading frame beginning at the first base.

Material for sequencing was blood. The source of this sequence is a young man in good health. The chain is assembled from TRBV6-1 and TRBJ2-7, with the D gene too uncertain to name. Here the CDR3 is given as CASSESAESSYEQYF. The bases are TGTGCCAGCAGTGAGTCGGCGGAGAGCTCCTACGAGCAGTACTTC.